This TCR beta chain was obtained from a study of molecular identifiers for immune sequencing clone quantification (dated by TCRdb to the late 2010s). The study in broad terms: For a replicate experiment, RNA from around 20,000 or 100,000 naive CD8 T cells was divided into five aliquots, of which four were sequenced. This methods study benchmarked molecular-identifier clustering-based TCR repertoire sequencing (MIDCIRS) and TCR RNA copy counting, using CD8 T cells to do so. Study-level results and caveats: In CMV-specific effector cells, over 99% of molecules were held by clones above 20 RNA copies, whereas under 1% of molecules were held by such clones in naive cells. The naive libraries included spiked-in Jurkat TCR RNA (10 copies' worth), and this Jurkat TCR RNA is not part of the donor repertoire. Spiked-in Jurkat TCR RNA equal to a single cell's worth was reported to be detectable even within one million naive CD8 T cells. When barcode sub-clustering was left out, chimeric consensus sequences inflated TCR diversity, with chimeras reaching as high as 47%. Approximately 3 recovered TCR RNA copies per cell were obtained by modeling, versus roughly 10 by digital PCR, implying a capture efficiency of about 30%. Identical TCR molecules sharing a barcode could cause highly expanded clone sizes to be underestimated.

This clonotype appeared a few times. No cognate antigen has been identified for it. No per-base quality is available; no much larger clone lies one base away. The receptor library was made with PCR. Data came from a NextSeq 500. Bulk TCR libraries were made following a previously described method, with the TCR primers given in Table S5. The Qiagen AllPrep DNA/RNA kit was used to purify total RNA. Before analysis, reads from multiple sequencing runs of the same library were pooled. Per the authors' processing: Reads were retained only if an exact TCR constant sequence was present, and the retained reads were trimmed to 150 nt and grouped according to their 12-nt molecular barcodes. Reads inside each barcode group were sub-clustered using a 15% Levenshtein threshold, and a quality-weighted consensus sequence was constructed for each RNA molecule. Non-functional sequences were removed, as were lower-count sequences one edit away from another. On the basis of fitting two negative binomial distributions, barcode sub-clusters with fewer than 20% of the maximum read count were discarded. The raw public data were reprocessed by TCRdb itself: fastp quality trimming at Q25, MiXCR clonotype calling, in-frame beta chains only. Rows with one shared CDR3 protein collapse into an entry with the most common genes and DNA. TCRdb, not the original authors, processed these V and J calls. This sample holds some 320,000 distinct CDR3 sequences; 24% were observed only once. Together, the top ten hold 0.74% of the sample.

CDR1 and CDR2 are drawn from the germline V gene: SGHTA, FQGNSA. The CDR3 has 16 amino acids, counting the end cysteine and phenylalanine. Of all the DNA, just the CDR3 is kept, 48 bases in frame from base 1. At the junction V is shortened by 1 base and J by 0 bases, with 10 bases in between. Naive CD8 T cell libraries were made from approximately 20,000 to 1,000,000 sorted cells using 10%, 30% or 50% of purified RNA. On a BD FACSAria II, naive CD8 T cells were FACS-sorted as CD8+CD4-CCR7+CD45RA+ and collected into RLT Plus buffer. To test detection sensitivity, Jurkat RNA equivalent to approximately ten TCR copies was spiked into samples of roughly 17,000-1,000,000 naive CD8 T cells. Enrichment of CD8 T cells was performed with RosetteSep CD8+ T Cell Enrichment Cocktail and Ficoll-Paque, after which ACK red cell lysis was carried out.

This sequence originates from a human donor in good health. Some libraries in this study had Jurkat cell RNA spiked in. Sequencing input: naive CD8+ T cells from blood, with Jurkat cell RNA spiked in. The cell subset or site label, as the study defines it: FACS-sorted CD8+CD4-CCR7+CD45RA+ naive T cells. The rearrangement combines TRBV7-2 with TRBJ2-1; TRBD2 might be the D gene, on 6 matching bases. The DNA sequence is given as TGTGCCAGCAGCTTAGTTGGCGGGAACTCCTACAATGAGCAGTTCTTC. Its protein reads: CASSLVGGNSYNEQFF. Beyond the CDR3, the reference TRBV7-2 and TRBJ2-1 genes provide the residues; the full variable domain reads: GAGVSQSPSNKVTEKGKDVELRCDPISGHTALYWYRQSLGQGLEFLIYFQGNSAPDKSGLPSDRFSAERTGGSVSTLTIQRTQQEDSAVYLCASSLVGGNSYNEQFFGPGTRLTVL.